This TCR beta chain was identified in a study of blood T cell repertoires in COVID-19. For the study at large: COVID-19 samples, acute and convalescent, were from the United States, Italy and Spain. T cells, B-cell-depleted T cells, or PBMCs provided the cDNA or gDNA that served as material.

The CDR3 spans 16 residues. Germline CDR1 and CDR2: LNHDA and SQIVND (reference sequence). Deletions cut 3 bases from V and 6 bases from J, with 17 bases between. How the authors handled the data: Reference gene primers were amplified, and this amplification served to estimate nucleated cell counts. Measured with immunoSEQ multiplex PCR; TCRdb has only the in-frame clones, and not every one. That table supplies the V and J calls and clone size; D and trimming were determined from the DNA. Among some 220,000 clones, around 80% were seen once, and the ten largest hold roughly 7%. V and J are TRBV19 and TRBJ2-2; D is possibly TRBD2 (6 bases). Sequences were obtained from peripheral blood. This sequence was found in a woman aged 70-85 years with acute or convalescent COVID-19. The CDR3 here is CASSIQGGPQAGELFF. CDR3 nucleotides: TGTGCCAGTAGTATCCAGGGAGGCCCTCAAGCCGGGGAGCTGTTTTTT.